This T cell receptor (beta chain) was identified during a study of OX40 agonist ivuxolimab in advanced cancers. Study as a whole: Prior anti-PD-1, anti-PD-L1 or anti-CTLA-4 therapy did not bar entry, and more than 35% had some. Whole-study findings and limits: In CD8+ T cells, expanded clones were on average more numerous than in CD4+. People who partly responded at 0.1-3.0 mg/kg had some of the least clonal expansion seen.

Trimming cost V 0 bases and J 3 bases, with 3 bases left between them. Germline values: CDR1 SGHRS, CDR2 YFSETQ. The length of the CDR3 is 12 residues. The study sampled blood at baseline, cycle 4 day 1, and cycle 7 day 1. Sequencing was performed with immunoSEQ multiplex PCR; in TCRdb, only in-frame clones are kept and a portion is missing. This sample has tens of thousands of clones, with approximately 90% found just once. This clone appeared once. Its antigen is currently unknown. The sample contains more than one DNA sequence encoding this CDR3. Sequencing used CD4+ or CD8+ T cells sorted from blood, obtained in a trial of the OX40 agonist ivuxolimab. The rearrangement uses TRBV5-1 and TRBJ1-1, with unresolved D. The clonotype comes from an adult with an advanced solid tumor such as melanoma, head and neck, liver or kidney cancer. The CDR3 here is CASSLGDTEAFF. The CDR3 DNA follows: TGCGCCAGCAGCTTGGGAGACACTGAAGCTTTCTTT.